This TCR beta chain appears in the sequencing data of a study of beta chain features in type 1 diabetes. Regarding the study as a whole: Shortening that was moderate but significant affected the TCRB CDR3s of Type 1 diabetes patients in all four CD4+ subsets. Cells expressing TCR highly could be over-represented by cDNA sequencing. The similarity of naive, central memory and Treg TCRB repertoires appeared greater among patients than among healthy donors.

Of the isolated RNA, all was reverse transcribed, and so the sequenced material was expressed TCRB transcripts. Generated by immunoSEQ multiplex PCR, the TCRdb table keeps only in-frame clones and is missing some. The sample carries 120,000 to 150,000 clones, 10% to 15% recorded once. Trimming pared 3 bases from V and 5 bases from J, leaving 13 bases between. Germline assignment: CDR1 GTSNPN and CDR2 SVGIG (reference sequence). The CDR3 runs to 13 residues. This clone showed up just a few times. Its target is unknown. Sort purity for all populations was recorded as exceeding 98%. This TCR came from a man younger than 35 with type 1 diabetes. The sequenced sample was central memory CD4+ T cells from blood. The chain recombines TRBV30 with TRBJ1-1; D is possibly TRBD1 (5 bases). For the CDR3, the DNA is TGTGCCTGGAGCCCCGGGGGGTATACTGAAGCTTTCTTT. It specifies CAWSPGGYTEAFF. Using reference TRBV30 and TRBJ1-1 for the parts outside the CDR3, the full variable domain is SQTIHQWPATLVQPVGSPLSLECTVEGTSNPNLYWYRQAAGRGLQLLFYSVGIGQISSEVPQNLSASRPQDRQFILSSKKLLLSDSGFYLCAWSPGGYTEAFFGQGTRLTVV.